Listed here are 3 T cell receptor beta chains from one sample, sequenced in a study of blood T cell repertoires in COVID-19. TCRdb keeps only in-frame clones here, not all; method: immunoSEQ multiplex PCR. The table has tens of thousands of clones, roughly 80% seen once. Source material: peripheral blood. Source of these receptors: a human donor in a cohort sampled during active COVID-19.

The chain couples TRBV3-1 (or the pseudogene TRBV3-2) to TRBJ2-1; D may be TRBD1 (6 bases). This CDR3 contains 15 residues. Germline CDR1 LGHDT, CDR2 YNNKEL (reference sequence). The ends were cut back, 0 bases at V and 9 bases at J, with 15 bases in the middle. CDR3 protein: CASSQDADREGEQFF. CDR3 nucleotides: TGTGCCAGCAGCCAAGACGCGGACAGAGAGGGTGAGCAGTTCTTC.

The chain combines TRBV7-8 with TRBJ2-1; 14 bases match TRBD2. V gave up 3 bases and J gave up 8 bases; unmatched junction bases: 9. Germline values: CDR1 SGHVS, CDR2 FQNEAQ. The CDR3 covers 17 residues. DNA for the CDR3: TGTGCCAGCAGCTTTAACGGACTAGCGGGGGGTCCTTATGAGCAGTTCTTC. It is translated as CASSFNGLAGGPYEQFF.

The chain couples TRBV3-1 (or the pseudogene TRBV3-2) to TRBJ2-7; the match to TRBD1 covers 10 bases. With V trimmed by 1 base and J by 1 base, 4 bases remained unmatched. Germline V gives CDR1 LGHDT, CDR2 YNNKEL (reference sequence). The CDR3 is made up of 16 amino acids. For the CDR3, the DNA is TGTGCCAGCAGCCAAGTCCCGGGACAGGGGTCCTACGAGCAGTACTTC. Translating it yields CASSQVPGQGSYEQYF.